A single T cell receptor beta chain is shown here with its context. The entry originates in a study of blood T cell repertoires in COVID-19. The germline V gene has CDR1 SGDLS and CDR2 YYNGEE. The CDR3 loop spans 15 amino acids. V lost 4 bases, J lost 2 bases, and 8 bases stayed unmatched. Generated by immunoSEQ multiplex PCR, the TCRdb table keeps only in-frame clones and is missing some. Counted here are around 130,000 clones, 85% to 90% occurring once; the ten biggest clones make up about 2.1%. The sequenced material came from peripheral blood. The receptor was isolated from a man aged 65 to 85 with active COVID-19. The chain links TRBV9 to TRBJ2-7; 8 nucleotides line up with TRBD1. CDR3 protein: CASSPRQGSPYEQYF. The CDR3 region has the DNA TGTGCCAGCAGCCCACGACAGGGGTCTCCCTACGAGCAGTACTTC.